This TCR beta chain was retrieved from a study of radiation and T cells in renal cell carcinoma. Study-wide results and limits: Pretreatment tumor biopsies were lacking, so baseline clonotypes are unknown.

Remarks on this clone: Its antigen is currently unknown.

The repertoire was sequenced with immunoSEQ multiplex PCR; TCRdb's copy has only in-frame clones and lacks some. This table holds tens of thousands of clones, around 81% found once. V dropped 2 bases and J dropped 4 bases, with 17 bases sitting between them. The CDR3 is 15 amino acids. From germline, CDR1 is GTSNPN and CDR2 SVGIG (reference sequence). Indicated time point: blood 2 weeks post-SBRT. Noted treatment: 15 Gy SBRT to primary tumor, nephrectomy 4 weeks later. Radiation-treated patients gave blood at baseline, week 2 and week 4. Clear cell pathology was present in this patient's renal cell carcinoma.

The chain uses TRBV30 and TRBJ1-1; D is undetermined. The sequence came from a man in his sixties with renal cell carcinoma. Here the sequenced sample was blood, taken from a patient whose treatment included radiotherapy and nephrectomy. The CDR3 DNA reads TGTGCCTGGAGTAGCGGTAACGGGGAGGGCACTGAAGCTTTCTTT. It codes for CAWSSGNGEGTEAFF. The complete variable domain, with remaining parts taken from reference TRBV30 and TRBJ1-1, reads SQTIHQWPATLVQPVGSPLSLECTVEGTSNPNLYWYRQAAGRGLQLLFYSVGIGQISSEVPQNLSASRPQDRQFILSSKKLLLSDSGFYLCAWSSGNGEGTEAFFGQGTRLTVV.